One and the same sample provided the 22 T cell receptor beta chains below, sequenced in a study of blood T cell repertoires in COVID-19. The table came from immunoSEQ multiplex PCR; TCRdb's copy has only in-frame clones and leaves some out. This table has about 130,000 clones, 78% appearing once. The sequencing sample was made of peripheral blood. Source of these receptors: a man aged 60 to 75 who had recovered from COVID-19.

The sample holds a few counts of this clone. The chain couples TRBV4-3 to TRBJ1-6; TRBD1 is a possible D gene (6 bases). The CDR3 covers 18 residues. CDR1 is LGHNA, CDR2 YSLEER, per germline. Trimming cost V 1 base and J 3 bases, with 16 bases left between them. The CDR3 nucleotides are TGCGCCAGCAGCCAAGGTTGGGGGGGGCGAAACTATAATTCACCCCTCCACTTT. Translated, it gives CASSQGWGGRNYNSPLHF.

The chain couples TRBV5-1 to TRBJ2-7; D remains ambiguous. Trimming pared 4 bases from V and 0 bases from J, leaving 17 bases between. CDR1 is SGHRS, CDR2 YFSETQ, per germline. This CDR3 has 16 residues. The CDR3 reads CASSPFVGDPSYEQYF. CDR3 coding DNA: TGCGCCAGCAGCCCCTTCGTGGGCGACCCCTCCTACGAGCAGTACTTC. Combining the CDR3 with reference TRBV5-1 and TRBJ2-7 gives the whole variable domain KAGVTQTPRYLIKTRGQQVTLSCSPISGHRSVSWYQQTPGQGLQFLFEYFSETQRNKGNFPGRFSGRQFSNSRSEMNVSTLELGDSALYLCASSPFVGDPSYEQYFGPGTRLTVT.

The J gene is TRBJ2-7, the V gene TRBV7-8, with 10 bases that match TRBD1. Losses at the gene ends were 5 bases for V and 6 bases for J; bases not matched to a gene: 4. Germline V gene sequence: CDR1 SGHVS, CDR2 FQNEAQ. This CDR3 region has 13 residues. The CDR3 DNA is TGTGCCAGCAGCCCCGACAGGGGGCGCGAGCAGTACTTC. This gives the protein CASSPDRGREQYF.

The chain joins TRBV12-3 or TRBV12-4 to TRBJ1-5; 11 bases are shared with TRBD1. The CDR3 runs to 13 residues. Germline trimming cut 10 bases from V and 7 bases from J; bases unmatched to any gene: 6. As DNA, the CDR3 is TGTGCCACCGCCGGGACAGGGGGGCAGCCCCAGCATTTT. Protein sequence: CATAGTGGQPQHF.

The V and J genes are TRBV4-3 and TRBJ2-2; TRBD2 aligns across 10 bases. V was clipped by 2 bases and J by 6 bases; unmatched bases: 9. Germline V gives CDR1 LGHNA, CDR2 YSLEER. CDR3 length: 17 residues. The CDR3 coding sequence is TGCGCCAGCAGCCAATTCTGGCTAGCGGGAGATCCCGGGGAGCTGTTTTTT. Amino acid sequence: CASSQFWLAGDPGELFF.

About this clone itself: The identical CDR3 is also encoded by other nucleotide sequences in the sample. The chain carries TRBV2 and TRBJ2-2; TRBD1 matches 9 bases. In germline, CDR1 is SNHLY, CDR2 FYNNEI. This CDR3 is built from 15 residues. V shed 4 bases and J 1 base; nucleotides not matched to a gene: 1. The CDR3 loop is CASSVDRGNTGELFF. CDR3 bases: TGTGCCAGCAGTGTGGACAGGGGGAACACCGGGGAGCTGTTTTTT.

The chain links TRBV9 to TRBJ2-5; 7 nucleotides line up with TRBD2. This CDR3 has 15 amino acids. The V and J ends lost 3 bases and 5 bases, in that order; junction bases with no gene match: 10. Germline values: CDR1 SGDLS, CDR2 YYNGEE. For the CDR3, the DNA is TGTGCCAGCAGCGCGGACTCGGGACTACGGGAGACCCAGTACTTC. This gives the protein CASSADSGLRETQYF.

This clone was seen only a few times. This chain connects TRBV5-1 to TRBJ2-1; 14 nucleotides align to TRBD2. Trimming cost V 4 bases and J 9 bases; bases outside gene matches: 6. The germline CDR1 and CDR2 sequences are SGHRS and YFSETQ. The length of the CDR3 is 15 residues. The CDR3 coding sequence is TGCGCCAGCAGCCTGACTAGCGGGGGGGCCCCTGAGCAGTTCTTC. It yields the protein CASSLTSGGAPEQFF.

The chain links TRBV9 to TRBJ2-3; 11 nucleotides agree with TRBD2. The CDR3 sequence is 17 residues long. V dropped 3 bases and J dropped 2; count of bases not matched to a gene: 8. CDR1 SGDLS and CDR2 YYNGEE come from the germline V gene. CDR3 loop: CASSAQLAGAFTDTQYF. CDR3 nucleotides: TGTGCCAGCAGCGCCCAACTAGCGGGGGCCTTCACAGATACGCAGTATTTT. Looking up the rest from reference TRBV9 and TRBJ2-3 gives the full variable domain: DSGVTQTPKHLITATGQRVTLRCSPRSGDLSVYWYQQSLDQGLQFLIQYYNGEERAKGNILERFSAQQFPDLHSELNLSSLELGDSALYFCASSAQLAGAFTDTQYFGPGTRLTVL.

The chain joins TRBV9 to TRBJ1-2; TRBD1 aligns across 7 bases. The CDR3 contains 16 residues. CDR1 SGDLS and CDR2 YYNGEE come from the germline V gene. V lost 3 bases to trimming and J lost 0 bases; unmatched junction nucleotides: 8. The CDR3 nucleotides are TGTGCCAGCAGCGCGACAGGGACCTTAGCTAACTATGGCTACACCTTC. This translates into CASSATGTLANYGYTF.

This chain links TRBV3-1 (or the pseudogene TRBV3-2) with TRBJ2-3, with D possibly matching TRBD2 (6 bases). V lost 6 bases and J 6 bases, leaving 16 bases between the germline ends. Looked up from germline, CDR1 is LGHDT and CDR2 is YNNKEL (reference sequence). CDR3 length: 14 amino acids. The CDR3 region has the DNA TGTGCCAGCAGTTACGGAGGGGTTATGGATACGCAGTATTTT. It codes for CASSYGGVMDTQYF.

This sequence joins TRBV7-2 and TRBJ1-5, with 9 bases matching TRBD1. The CDR3 sequence is 14 residues long. Trimming at V came to 5 bases and at J to 6 bases, leaving 5 bases not matched to a gene. The germline V gene encodes CDR1 SGHTA and CDR2 FQGNSA. The CDR3 protein is CASSPGTGSQPQHF. The DNA for the CDR3 is TGTGCCAGCAGCCCAGGGACAGGGAGTCAGCCCCAGCATTTT.

This clone has at least ten counts. The chain couples TRBV18 to TRBJ1-1; D might be TRBD1 (5 bases). V shed 2 bases and J shed 5 bases, with 12 bases lying between them. The CDR3 has 14 residues. The germline V gene encodes CDR1 KGHSH and CDR2 LQKENI. This chain's CDR3 is CASSPASGRTEAFF. The CDR3 DNA reads TGTGCCAGCTCACCAGCCTCAGGGAGGACTGAAGCTTTCTTT.

The chain is built from TRBV29-1 and TRBJ2-5, with TRBD2 identical over 11 bases. Looked up from germline, CDR1 is SQVTM and CDR2 is ANQGSEA. This CDR3 comprises 17 residues. V shed 2 bases, J shed 5 bases, and the junction held 13 bases outside the gene matches. The CDR3 region has the DNA TGCAGCGTTGAAAGACGGCTAGCGGGGGGCGTCGGGGAGACCCAGTACTTC. Its protein is CSVERRLAGGVGETQYF.

V and J are TRBV7-2 and TRBJ2-1, with D perhaps TRBD2 (5 bases). The CDR3 consists of 15 residues. Trimming left V 5 bases short and J 9 bases short, with 20 bases between. Germline-derived CDR1 and CDR2 are SGHTA and FQGNSA. The CDR3 sequence is CASSPSISLGSEQFF. CDR3 coding DNA: TGTGCCAGCAGCCCCAGTATAAGCCTAGGGAGTGAGCAGTTCTTC. The variable domain in full, completed from reference TRBV7-2 and TRBJ2-1, reads GAGVSQSPSNKVTEKGKDVELRCDPISGHTALYWYRQSLGQGLEFLIYFQGNSAPDKSGLPSDRFSAERTGGSVSTLTIQRTQQEDSAVYLCASSPSISLGSEQFFGPGTRLTVL.

This rearrangement joins TRBV6-6 to TRBJ2-3; perhaps TRBD2 as D (6 bases). This CDR3 is 18 amino acids long. Germline CDR1 reads MNHNY; CDR2 reads SVGAGI (reference sequence). Trimming pared 6 bases from V and 0 bases from J, leaving 22 bases between. Here the CDR3 reads CASRRPRRNGGSTDTQYF. CDR3 sequence (DNA): TGTGCCAGCAGGCGACCCCGACGAAATGGGGGGAGCACAGATACGCAGTATTTT.

The CDR3 DNA reads as TGTGCCTCTCACAGCAGAAATCAGCCCCAGCATTTT. Amino acid sequence: CASHSRNQPQHF. This chain links TRBV30 with TRBJ1-5; D call uncertain. The CDR3 runs to 12 residues. Germline V gives CDR1 GTSNPN, CDR2 SVGIG (reference sequence). Trimming removed 7 bases from V and 4 bases from J, with 11 bases in between.

The rearrangement uses TRBV6-4 and TRBJ2-2; TRBD1 matches 10 bases. With V trimmed by 4 bases and J by 4 bases, 3 bases remained unmatched. This CDR3 has 15 amino acids. The germline V gene encodes CDR1 MRHNA and CDR2 SNTAGT. The CDR3 here is CASSGDRGGTGELFF. In DNA form, the CDR3 reads TGTGCCAGCAGTGGGGACAGGGGAGGCACCGGGGAGCTGTTTTTT.

The CDR3 spells CWGQGSYGYTF. The CDR3 coding sequence is TGTTGGGGACAGGGATCCTATGGCTACACCTTC. V gene TRBV30 combines with J gene TRBJ1-2, with 9 bases aligning to TRBD1. CDR1 is GTSNPN, CDR2 SVGIG, per germline (reference sequence). This CDR3 has 11 amino acids.

V is TRBV7-2 and J is TRBJ1-5; 7 positions agree with TRBD1. CDR3 length: 15 amino acids. Germline CDR1 and CDR2: SGHTA and FQGNSA. The ends lost 5 bases at V and 6 bases at J; junction bases unmatched: 10. The CDR3 loop is CASSLRRTGGQPQHF. CDR3 DNA sequence: TGTGCCAGCAGCCTCAGGCGGACAGGAGGTCAGCCCCAGCATTTT.

The chain carries TRBV9 and TRBJ1-1; no definite D call. The length of the CDR3 is 13 residues. Per germline, CDR1 SGDLS and CDR2 YYNGEE. The germline V and J ends were trimmed by 3 bases and 6 bases, with 12 bases remaining between them. The CDR3 DNA reads TGTGCCAGCAGCGGATTAGACATGTCTGAAGCTTTCTTT. Its translation is CASSGLDMSEAFF.

The CDR3 DNA is TGTGCCAGCAGCTTCGAGCGGGTTAGAATGTTCTTC. As protein: CASSFERVRMFF. This chain links TRBV6-5 with TRBJ2-1, with D possibly TRBD2 on 6 matching bases. The CDR3 consists of 12 residues. CDR1 and CDR2 (germline): MNHEY, SVGAGI. V lost 6 bases, J lost 15 bases, and 18 bases lay in between.